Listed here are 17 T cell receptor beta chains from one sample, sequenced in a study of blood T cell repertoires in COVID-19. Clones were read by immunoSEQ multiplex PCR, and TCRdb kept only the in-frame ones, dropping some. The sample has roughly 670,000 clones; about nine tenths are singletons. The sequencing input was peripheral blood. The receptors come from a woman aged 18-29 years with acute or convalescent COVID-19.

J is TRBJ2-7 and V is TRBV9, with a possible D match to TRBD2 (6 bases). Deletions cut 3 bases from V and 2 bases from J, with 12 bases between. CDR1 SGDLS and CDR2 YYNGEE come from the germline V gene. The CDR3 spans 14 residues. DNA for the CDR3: TGTGCCAGCAGCGCCGGAGGGGCAACCTACGAGCAGTACTTC. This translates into CASSAGGATYEQYF.

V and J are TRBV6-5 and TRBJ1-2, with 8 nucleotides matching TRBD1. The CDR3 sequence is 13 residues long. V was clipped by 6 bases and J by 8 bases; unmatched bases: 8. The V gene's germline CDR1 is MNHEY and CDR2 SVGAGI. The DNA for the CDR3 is TGTGCCAGCAGCCTTACAGGGGGTAGAGGCTACACCTTC. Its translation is CASSLTGGRGYTF.

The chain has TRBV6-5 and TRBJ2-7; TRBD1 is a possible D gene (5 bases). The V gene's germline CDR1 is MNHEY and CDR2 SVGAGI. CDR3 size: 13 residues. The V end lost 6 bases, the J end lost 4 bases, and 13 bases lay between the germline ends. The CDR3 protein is CASRRQDSYEQYF. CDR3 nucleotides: TGTGCCAGCAGACGACAAGACAGTTACGAGCAGTACTTC.

The CDR3 bases are TGTGCCAGCAGTCTCCCGGGACAGGGGGATCTAGATACGCAGTATTTT. Translating it yields CASSLPGQGDLDTQYF. The chain combines TRBV6-2 or TRBV6-3 with TRBJ2-3, with 11 bases identical to TRBD1. The ends lost 5 bases at V and 5 bases at J; junction bases unmatched: 9. The CDR3 has 16 amino acids. Germline V lookup: CDR1 MNHEY, CDR2 SVGEGT.

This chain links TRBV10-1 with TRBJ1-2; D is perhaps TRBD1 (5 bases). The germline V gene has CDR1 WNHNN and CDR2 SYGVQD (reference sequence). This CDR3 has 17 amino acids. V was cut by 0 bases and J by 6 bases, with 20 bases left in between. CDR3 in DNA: TGCGCCAGCAGTGAGTCTGGTGTTAGTAGGGGTGTAGATGGCTACACCTTC. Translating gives CASSESGVSRGVDGYTF.

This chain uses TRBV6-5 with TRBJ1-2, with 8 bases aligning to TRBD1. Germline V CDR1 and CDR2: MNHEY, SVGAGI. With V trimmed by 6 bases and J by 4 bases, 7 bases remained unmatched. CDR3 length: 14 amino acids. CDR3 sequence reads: CASSLQGAGYGYTF. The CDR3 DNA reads TGTGCCAGCAGCCTCCAGGGGGCAGGCTATGGCTACACCTTC.

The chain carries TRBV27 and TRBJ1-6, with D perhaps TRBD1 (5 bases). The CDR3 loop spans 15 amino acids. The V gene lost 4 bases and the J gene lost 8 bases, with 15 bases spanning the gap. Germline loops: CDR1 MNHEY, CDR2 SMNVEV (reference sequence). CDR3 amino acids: CASSSYQGWDSPLHF. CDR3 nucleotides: TGTGCCAGCAGTTCATATCAGGGTTGGGATTCACCCCTCCACTTT.

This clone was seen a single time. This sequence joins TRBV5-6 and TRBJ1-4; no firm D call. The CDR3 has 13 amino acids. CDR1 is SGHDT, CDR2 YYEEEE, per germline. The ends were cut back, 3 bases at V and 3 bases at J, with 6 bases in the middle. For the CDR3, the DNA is TGTGCCAGCAGCTCCCAGGCTAATGAAAAACTGTTTTTT. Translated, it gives CASSSQANEKLFF. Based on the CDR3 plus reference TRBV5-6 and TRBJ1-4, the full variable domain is DAGVTQSPTHLIKTRGQQVTLRCSPKSGHDTVSWYQQALGQGPQFIFQYYEEEERQRGNFPDRFSGHQFPNYSSELNVNALLLGDSALYLCASSSQANEKLFFGSGTQLSVL.

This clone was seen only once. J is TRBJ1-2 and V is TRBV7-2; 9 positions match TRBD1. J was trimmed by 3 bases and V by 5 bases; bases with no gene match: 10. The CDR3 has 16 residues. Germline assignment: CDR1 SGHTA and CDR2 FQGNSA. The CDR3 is CASSPIGTGIDYGYTF. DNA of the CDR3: TGTGCCAGCAGCCCGATTGGGACAGGGATAGACTATGGCTACACCTTC.

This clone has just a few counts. CDR3 region: CASSRDSSMNTEAFF. CDR3 DNA sequence: TGTGCCAGCAGCAGGGACAGCAGCATGAACACTGAAGCTTTCTTT. J is TRBJ1-1 and V is TRBV7-2; TRBD1 matches at 7 bases. The CDR3 totals 15 residues. Trimming cost V 5 bases and J 0 bases; bases outside gene matches: 6. Germline V lookup: CDR1 SGHTA, CDR2 FQGNSA.

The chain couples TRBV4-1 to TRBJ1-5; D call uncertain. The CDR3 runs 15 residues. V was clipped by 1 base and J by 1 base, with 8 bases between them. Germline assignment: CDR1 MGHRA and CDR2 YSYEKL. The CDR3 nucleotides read TGCGCCAGCAGCCAAGTCTTTGTAAGCAATCAGCCCCAGCATTTT. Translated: CASSQVFVSNQPQHF.

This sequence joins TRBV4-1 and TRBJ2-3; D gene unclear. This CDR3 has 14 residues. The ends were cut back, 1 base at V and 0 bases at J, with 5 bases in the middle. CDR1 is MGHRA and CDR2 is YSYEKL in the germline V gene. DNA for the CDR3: TGCGCCAGCAGCCAAGTTTATAGCACAGATACGCAGTATTTT. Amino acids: CASSQVYSTDTQYF.

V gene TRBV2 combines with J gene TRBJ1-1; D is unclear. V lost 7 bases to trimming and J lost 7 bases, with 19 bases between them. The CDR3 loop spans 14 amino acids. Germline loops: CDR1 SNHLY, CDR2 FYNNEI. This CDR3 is CASMWEGAGVEAFF. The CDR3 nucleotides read TGTGCCAGCATGTGGGAAGGAGCCGGGGTTGAAGCTTTCTTT.

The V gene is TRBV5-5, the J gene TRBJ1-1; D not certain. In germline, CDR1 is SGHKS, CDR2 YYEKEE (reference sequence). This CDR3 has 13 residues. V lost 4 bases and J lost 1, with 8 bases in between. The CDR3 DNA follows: TGTGCCAGCAGCCTTAGTCCGAACACTGAAGCTTTCTTT. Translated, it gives CASSLSPNTEAFF.

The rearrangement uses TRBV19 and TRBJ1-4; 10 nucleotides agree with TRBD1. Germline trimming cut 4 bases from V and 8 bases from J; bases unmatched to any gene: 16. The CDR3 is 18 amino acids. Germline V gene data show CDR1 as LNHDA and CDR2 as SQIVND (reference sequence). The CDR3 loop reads CASSRPPGQGPRREKLFF. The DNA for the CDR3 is TGTGCCAGTAGTAGACCTCCGGGACAGGGGCCGAGGCGCGAAAAACTGTTTTTT.

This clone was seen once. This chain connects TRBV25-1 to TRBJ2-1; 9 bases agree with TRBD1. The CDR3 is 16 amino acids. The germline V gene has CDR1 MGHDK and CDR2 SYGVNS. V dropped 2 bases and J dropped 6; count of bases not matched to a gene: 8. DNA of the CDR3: TGTGCCAGCAGTGAAGGCGGGACAGGGATGGGCAATGAGCAGTTCTTC. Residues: CASSEGGTGMGNEQFF.

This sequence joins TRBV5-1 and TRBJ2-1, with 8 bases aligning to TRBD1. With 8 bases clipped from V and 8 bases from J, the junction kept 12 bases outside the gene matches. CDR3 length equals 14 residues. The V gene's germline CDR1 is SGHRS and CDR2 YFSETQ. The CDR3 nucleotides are TGCGCCAGTTCTCCACGACAGGGGTTTGATGAGCAGTTCTTC. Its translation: CASSPRQGFDEQFF.